This TCR beta chain appears in the sequencing data of a study of OX40 agonist ivuxolimab in advanced cancers. Here immunoSEQ multiplex PCR was the method, and the copy in TCRdb shows in-frame clones only, minus some. The data contain tens of thousands of clones, roughly 80% of them singletons. There are 11 residues in the CDR3. Germline V gene sequence: CDR1 SGHKS, CDR2 YYEKEE (reference sequence). The V and J ends lost 0 bases and 6 bases respectively, with 3 bases between them. This sample comprised CD4+ or CD8+ T cells sorted from blood, obtained in a trial of the OX40 agonist ivuxolimab. The source of this sequence is an adult with an advanced solid tumor such as melanoma, head and neck, liver or kidney cancer. The chain uses TRBV5-5 and TRBJ1-2; no definite D call. The CDR3 region has the DNA TGTGCCAGCAGCTTGGAGAATGGCTACACCTTC. Translated, it gives CASSLENGYTF.